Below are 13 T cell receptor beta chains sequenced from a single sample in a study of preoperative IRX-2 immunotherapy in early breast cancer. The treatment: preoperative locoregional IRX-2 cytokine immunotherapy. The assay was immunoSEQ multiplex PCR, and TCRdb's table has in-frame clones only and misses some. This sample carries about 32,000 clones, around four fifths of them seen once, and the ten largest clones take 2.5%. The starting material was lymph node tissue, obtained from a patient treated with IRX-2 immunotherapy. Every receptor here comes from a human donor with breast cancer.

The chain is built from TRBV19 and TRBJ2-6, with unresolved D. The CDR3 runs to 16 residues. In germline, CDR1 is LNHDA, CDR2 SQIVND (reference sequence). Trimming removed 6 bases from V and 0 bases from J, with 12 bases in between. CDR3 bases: TGTGCCAGTAGCCCCCCCCGAGACTCTGGGGCCAACGTCCTGACTTTC. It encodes CASSPPRDSGANVLTF.

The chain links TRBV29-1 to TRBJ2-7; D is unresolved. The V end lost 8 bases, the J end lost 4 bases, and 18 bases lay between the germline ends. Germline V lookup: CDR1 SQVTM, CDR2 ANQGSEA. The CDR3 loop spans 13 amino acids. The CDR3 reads CSRICVGRYEQYF. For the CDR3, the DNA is TGCAGCCGAATATGTGTAGGGCGTTACGAGCAGTACTTC.

The DNA of the CDR3 is TGTGCCAGCAGCTTTGACGTCAGGGATCAACACTATGGCTACACCTTC. Translation: CASSFDVRDQHYGYTF. The chain carries TRBV7-5 and TRBJ1-2; the table's D call of TRBD1 was not tested on the DNA. TRBV7-5 is a pseudogene locus. The CDR3 extends over 16 amino acids.

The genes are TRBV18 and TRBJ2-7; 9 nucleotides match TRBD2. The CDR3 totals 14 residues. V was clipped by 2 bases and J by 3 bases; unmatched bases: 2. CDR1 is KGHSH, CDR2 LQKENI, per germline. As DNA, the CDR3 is TGTGCCAGCTCACCAGGTAGCGGGAGCTACGAGCAGTACTTC. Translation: CASSPGSGSYEQYF.

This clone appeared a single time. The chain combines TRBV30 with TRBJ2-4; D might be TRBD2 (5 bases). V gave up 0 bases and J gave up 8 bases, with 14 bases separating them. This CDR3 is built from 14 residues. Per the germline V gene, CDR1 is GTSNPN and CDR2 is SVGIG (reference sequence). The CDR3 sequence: CAWSVLRTPDIQYF. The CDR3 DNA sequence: TGTGCCTGGAGTGTACTTCGGACTCCTGACATTCAGTACTTC.

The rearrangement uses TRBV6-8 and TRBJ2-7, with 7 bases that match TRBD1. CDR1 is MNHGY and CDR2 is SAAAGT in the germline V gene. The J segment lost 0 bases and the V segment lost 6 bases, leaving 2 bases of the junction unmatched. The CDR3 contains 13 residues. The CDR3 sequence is CASRRGLSYEQYF. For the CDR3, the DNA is TGTGCCAGCAGAAGGGGGCTCTCCTACGAGCAGTACTTC.

As DNA, the CDR3 is TGTGCCAGCAGTTTATTTAGATTGGGGGGACGGATAAATTCACCCCTCCACTTT. It encodes CASSLFRLGGRINSPLHF. The chain links TRBV28 to TRBJ1-6; TRBD1 might be the D (5 bases). In germline, CDR1 is MDHEN, CDR2 SYDVKM. The V and J ends lost 1 base and 7 bases respectively, with 20 bases between them. The CDR3 has 18 amino acids.

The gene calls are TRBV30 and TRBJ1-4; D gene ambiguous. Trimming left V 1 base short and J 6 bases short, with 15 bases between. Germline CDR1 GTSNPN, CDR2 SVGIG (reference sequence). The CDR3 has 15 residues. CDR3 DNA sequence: TGTGCCTGGAGTGGGCGGGCGCCTTGGGATGAAAAACTGTTTTTT. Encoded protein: CAWSGRAPWDEKLFF.

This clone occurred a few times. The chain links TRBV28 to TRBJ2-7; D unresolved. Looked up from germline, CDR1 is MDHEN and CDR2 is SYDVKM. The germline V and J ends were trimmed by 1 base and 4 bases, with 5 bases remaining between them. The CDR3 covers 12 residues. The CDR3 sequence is CASSLSRYEQYF. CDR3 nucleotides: TGTGCCAGCAGTTTATCTAGATACGAGCAGTACTTC.

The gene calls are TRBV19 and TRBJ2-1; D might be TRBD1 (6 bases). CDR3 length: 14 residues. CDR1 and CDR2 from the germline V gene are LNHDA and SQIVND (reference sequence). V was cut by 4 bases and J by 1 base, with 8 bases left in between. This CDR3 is CASSRGQSYNEQFF. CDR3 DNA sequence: TGTGCCAGTAGTAGGGGGCAATCCTACAATGAGCAGTTCTTC.

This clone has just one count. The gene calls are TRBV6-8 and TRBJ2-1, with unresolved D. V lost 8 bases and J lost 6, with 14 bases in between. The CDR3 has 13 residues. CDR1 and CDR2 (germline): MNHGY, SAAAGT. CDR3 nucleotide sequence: TGTGCCAGCGGGATTTGGGTCGTCAATGAGCAGTTCTTC. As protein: CASGIWVVNEQFF.

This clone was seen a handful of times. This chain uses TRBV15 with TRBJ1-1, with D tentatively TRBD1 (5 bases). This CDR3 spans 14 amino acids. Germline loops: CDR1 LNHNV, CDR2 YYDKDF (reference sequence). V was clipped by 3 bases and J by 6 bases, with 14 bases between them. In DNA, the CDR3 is TGTGCCACCAGCAGGGAACGACAGTCGTCTGAAGCTTTCTTT. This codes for CATSRERQSSEAFF.

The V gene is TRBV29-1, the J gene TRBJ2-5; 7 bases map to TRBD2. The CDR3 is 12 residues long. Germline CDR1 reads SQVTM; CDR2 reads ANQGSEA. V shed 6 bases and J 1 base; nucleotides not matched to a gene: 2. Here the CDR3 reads CSVLARQETQYF. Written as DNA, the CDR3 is TGCAGCGTACTAGCGCGCCAAGAGACCCAGTACTTC. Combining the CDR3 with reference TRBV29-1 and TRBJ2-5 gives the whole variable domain SAVISQKPSRDICQRGTSLTIQCQVDSQVTMMFWYRQQPGQSLTLIATANQGSEATYESGFVIDKFPISRPNLTFSTLTVSNMSPEDSSIYLCSVLARQETQYFGPGTRLLVL.